This TCR beta chain was obtained from a study of T cell responses to AZD1222 COVID-19 vaccine. General study results and limits: Only a handful of individuals given AZD1222 were seropositive at baseline.

Germline V lookup: CDR1 SNHLY, CDR2 FYNNEI. V was clipped by 8 bases and J by 6 bases; unmatched bases: 10. This CDR3 contains 13 residues. Assay used: immunoSEQ multiplex PCR; TCRdb lists only in-frame clones, some missing. The sample carries some 97,000 clones, roughly nine tenths recorded once. Details on this clone: The antigen is not known.

This TCR came from an adult in good health. Sequenced material: peripheral blood, taken on day 0 of AZD1222 vaccination. The chain recombines TRBV2 with TRBJ2-7; 7 nucleotides line up with TRBD2. The chain's CDR3 is CASGGTIPLEQYF. CDR3 in DNA: TGTGCCAGCGGTGGGACTATCCCCCTCGAGCAGTACTTC.